Reported below is one T cell receptor beta chain. Its antigen is unknown. This entry is derived from a study of CD8+ T cells in alopecia areata. Across the whole study: The drug, tofacitinib, lasted 6 to 18 months, followed by 6 months off drug. General study points: Among the top 100, expanded CD8+ clones were significantly decreased by tofacitinib, as was scalp clonality.

Sample treatment: oral pan-JAK inhibitor, 5-10 mg twice daily. Obtained from alopecia areata patients were lesional scalp punch biopsies along with peripheral blood. RNA extraction was followed by reverse transcription into cDNA, which acted as the sequencing template. The table came from immunoSEQ multiplex PCR; TCRdb's copy has only in-frame clones and leaves some out. Here the sample spans roughly 6,900 clones, roughly 70% being singletons. This CDR3 is 18 amino acids long. Trimming cost V 2 bases and J 6 bases; bases outside gene matches: 16. In germline, CDR1 is SGHRS, CDR2 YFSETQ. This specimen consisted of skin, obtained at week 4, from a patient treated with tofacitinib. The TCR comes from a human donor with alopecia areata. The chain uses TRBV5-1 and TRBJ2-1; TRBD1 matches at 8 bases. The CDR3 region has the DNA TGCGCCAGCAGCTTTGAATCGGGACAGGCCTTCCAGAGCAATGAGCAGTTCTTC. Translating gives CASSFESGQAFQSNEQFF. The variable domain in full, completed from reference TRBV5-1 and TRBJ2-1, reads KAGVTQTPRYLIKTRGQQVTLSCSPISGHRSVSWYQQTPGQGLQFLFEYFSETQRNKGNFPGRFSGRQFSNSRSEMNVSTLELGDSALYLCASSFESGQAFQSNEQFFGPGTRLTVL.